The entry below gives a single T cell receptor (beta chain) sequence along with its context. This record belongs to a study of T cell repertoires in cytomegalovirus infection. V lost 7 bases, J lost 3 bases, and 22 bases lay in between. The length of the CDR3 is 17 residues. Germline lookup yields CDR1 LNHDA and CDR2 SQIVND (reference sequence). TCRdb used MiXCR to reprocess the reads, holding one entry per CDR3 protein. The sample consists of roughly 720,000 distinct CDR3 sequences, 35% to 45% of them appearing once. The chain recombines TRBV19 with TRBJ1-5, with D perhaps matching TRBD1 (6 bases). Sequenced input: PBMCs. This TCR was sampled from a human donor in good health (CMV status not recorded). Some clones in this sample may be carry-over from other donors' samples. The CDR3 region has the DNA TGTGCCAGTACCTTCAGGGGCCCAACCGAGAACAATCAGCCCCAGCATTTT. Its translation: CASTFRGPTENNQPQHF.